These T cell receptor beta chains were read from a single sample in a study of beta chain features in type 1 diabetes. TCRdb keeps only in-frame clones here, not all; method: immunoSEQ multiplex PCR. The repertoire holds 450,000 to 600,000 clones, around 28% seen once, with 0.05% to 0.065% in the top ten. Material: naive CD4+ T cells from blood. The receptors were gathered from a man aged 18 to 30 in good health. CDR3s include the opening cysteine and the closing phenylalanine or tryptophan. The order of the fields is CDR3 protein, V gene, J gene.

CDR3 protein: CAWGRREQYF
V gene: TRBV30
J gene: TRBJ2-5

CDR3 protein: CASTNIPGQGNYNEQFF
V gene: TRBV25-1
J gene: TRBJ2-1

CDR3 protein: CASSELASGAKNIQYF
V gene: TRBV25-1
J gene: TRBJ2-4

CDR3 protein: CSAQGGTENTEAFF
V gene: TRBV29-1
J gene: TRBJ1-1

CDR3 protein: CSVVSSGVEGFGTDTQYF
V gene: TRBV29-1
J gene: TRBJ2-3

CDR3 protein: CASSPGRQETQYF
V gene: TRBV5-1
J gene: TRBJ2-5

CDR3 protein: CASSSVRGLGEQYF
V gene: TRBV5-1
J gene: TRBJ2-7

CDR3 protein: CATSRGVSVGSYEQYF
V gene: TRBV15
J gene: TRBJ2-7

CDR3 protein: CASSLSGPGSNQPQHF
V gene: TRBV7-3
J gene: TRBJ1-5

CDR3 protein: CSVSTGTGFRPDTQYF
V gene: TRBV29-1
J gene: TRBJ2-3

CDR3 protein: CASSLLAGASEQFF
V gene: TRBV5-6
J gene: TRBJ2-1

CDR3 protein: CASRLSGSGQDTQYF
V gene: TRBV6-1
J gene: TRBJ2-3

CDR3 protein: CASSRTSGYNEQFF
V gene: TRBV4-3
J gene: TRBJ2-1

CDR3 protein: CATSRLRGLAGYNEQFF
V gene: TRBV15
J gene: TRBJ2-1

CDR3 protein: CAWSPTLLANNEQFF
V gene: TRBV30
J gene: TRBJ2-1

CDR3 protein: CASSGSYEQYF
V gene: TRBV25-1
J gene: TRBJ2-7

CDR3 protein: CAWSHPPWEGLWNEQFF
V gene: TRBV30
J gene: TRBJ2-1

CDR3 protein: CAWETADRPTYEQYF
V gene: TRBV30
J gene: TRBJ2-7

CDR3 protein: CASSVDRSRDF
V gene: TRBV5-1
J gene: TRBJ2-4

CDR3 protein: CAWSVIFGTGNYEQYF
V gene: TRBV30
J gene: TRBJ2-7